This T cell receptor (beta chain) was identified in a study of CD8 T cells in Susac syndrome. CD8+ and CD4+ blood T cells underwent TCR beta sequencing. Controls were age- and sex-matched healthy donors. The CD8+ and CD4+ T cells were negatively isolated, with the TEMRA cells enriched by FACS. The RNA, 0.5 to 1 ug, was put through reverse transcription using random hexamers. The TCR beta CDR3 was amplified by immunoSEQ multiplex PCR across 54 Vbeta, 13 Jbeta. TCRdb called the immunoSEQ multiplex PCR reads again in MiXCR, with one record for every CDR3 protein. The sample lists 150,000 or so distinct CDR3 sequences, over 85% occurring once. The sequence was collected from a human donor in good health. Sample: CD4+ T cells from PBMCs.

The CDR3 protein is CASSFLELQETQYF. In nucleotides, the CDR3 is TGCGCCAGCAGCTTCCTGGAGTTACAAGAGACCCAGTACTTC. The chain carries TRBV5-1 and TRBJ2-5; D is undetermined. The CDR3 totals 14 residues. V was clipped by 2 bases and J by 2 bases, with 10 bases between them. The V gene's germline CDR1 is SGHRS and CDR2 YFSETQ.